A selection of T cell receptor beta chains follows, all from one sample in a study of T cell changes during pregnancy in multiple sclerosis. This table comes from immunoSEQ multiplex PCR, and its TCRdb copy is limited to in-frame clones, with some not included. The sample yields tens of thousands of clones, around nine tenths seen once. Sequenced here: peripheral blood, sampled in the second trimester of pregnancy. Receptors were obtained from a female donor with multiple sclerosis, enrolled in a pregnancy study. The CDR3 runs from the conserved cysteine through the conserved F or W. The D gene is left open where the match is weak. Expanded clones are given a class, and other clones once, few, many or no size at all.

J	size	V	D	DNA	CDR3
TRBJ1-1	.	TRBV10-3	.	TGTGCCATCAGTCAAGACGGAGATACTGAAGCTTTCTTT	CAISQDGDTEAFF
TRBJ2-7	.	TRBV5-3	TRBD2	TGTGCCTTGAAGCGTGATAGCGGGGAGCAGTACTTC	CALKRDSGEQYF
TRBJ2-7	.	TRBV30	.	TGTGCCTGGAGTCTTAGCGGTTACGAGCAGTACTTC	CAWSLSGYEQYF
TRBJ1-1	many	TRBV5-1	.	TGCGCCAGCAGCCCCCAGACATGGAACACTGAAGCTTTCTTT	CASSPQTWNTEAFF
TRBJ1-3	once	TRBV6-1	.	TGTGCCAGCAGTGAAGACAGTACCATATATTTT	CASSEDSTIYF
TRBJ1-3	once	TRBV27	TRBD1	TGTGCCAGCAGTGTGGACAGGTTCACCTCTGGAAACACCATATATTTT	CASSVDRFTSGNTIYF
TRBJ2-4	.	TRBV19	TRBD1	TGTGCCAGTAAAATAGGGGGCGCAGACATTCAGTACTTC	CASKIGGADIQYF
TRBJ1-2	.	TRBV29-1	.	TGCAGCGTCCACTCACAGGGAAACTATGGCTACACCTTC	CSVHSQGNYGYTF
TRBJ2-2	.	TRBV5-4	.	TGTGCCAGCGGGCAGGGGCCCGGGGAGCTGTTTTTT	CASGQGPGELFF
TRBJ1-6	.	TRBV5-4	TRBD1	TGTGCCAGCAGCTTGTCCGGGACAGGTTCACCCCTCCACTTT	CASSLSGTGSPLHF
TRBJ2-7	.	TRBV19	.	TGTGCCAGTAGCCTACTCCCGGGGGCCTACGAGCAGTACTTC	CASSLLPGAYEQYF
TRBJ2-7	.	TRBV27	.	TGTGCCAGCAGTTTTCCCGGGACTTACGAGCAGTACTTC	CASSFPGTYEQYF
TRBJ1-2	once	TRBV6-1	.	TGTGCCAGCAGCCCGACAGCGCGAGGCTACACCTTC	CASSPTARGYTF
TRBJ1-1	.	TRBV5-4	.	TGTGCCAGCAGCTTGGACAGGCCTATGAACACTGAAGCTTTCTTT	CASSLDRPMNTEAFF
TRBJ2-2	once	TRBV6-6	.	TGTGCCAGCAGTTACTCTATCGGGACCGGGGAGCTGTTTTTT	CASSYSIGTGELFF
TRBJ2-1	.	TRBV30	TRBD1	TGTGCCTGGGAGGGGGCGCATAATGAGCAGTTCTTC	CAWEGAHNEQFF
TRBJ2-1	.	TRBV13	TRBD1	TGTGCCAGCAGCCGGACAGGGACGGATGAGCAGTTCTTC	CASSRTGTDEQFF
TRBJ2-7	.	TRBV19	TRBD1	TGTGCCAGTAGTATCCTCGGGACAGGGTTTCGGTACGAGCAGTACTTC	CASSILGTGFRYEQYF
TRBJ2-6	.	TRBV4-3	TRBD1	TGCGCCAGCAGCCACGAGGCTCGGACAGGGTTGGCCTCTGGGGCCAACGTCCTGACTTTC	CASSHEARTGLASGANVLTF
TRBJ2-2	.	TRBV28	TRBD2	TGTGCCAGCAGCTCCCCGGGACTAGCGATTCTCGGGGAGCTGTTTTTT	CASSSPGLAILGELFF
TRBJ1-4	.	TRBV15	.	TGTGCCACCAGCAGAGCCAGAATAACTAATGAAAAACTGTTTTTT	CATSRARITNEKLFF
TRBJ2-6	.	TRBV28	TRBD2	TGTGCCAGCAGTCCCGCTCGGGGACTAGCGGGAGAACCTGCCGGGGCCAACGTCCTGACTTTC	CASSPARGLAGEPAGANVLTF
TRBJ1-2	.	TRBV9	.	TGTGCCAGCAGCGTAGCAGGATATAACTATGGCTACACCTTC	CASSVAGYNYGYTF
TRBJ2-1	.	TRBV9	.	TGTGCCAGCAGCGTTGACTCTTCCTACAATGAGCAGTTCTTC	CASSVDSSYNEQFF
TRBJ2-5	.	TRBV7-2	TRBD2	TGTGCCAGCAGCCGACTAGCGGGAGCGGAGACCCAGTACTTC	CASSRLAGAETQYF
TRBJ2-7	.	TRBV6-5	TRBD2	TGTGCCAGCAGACCATTTAGCGGGAGCCTCTACGAGCAGTACTTC	CASRPFSGSLYEQYF
TRBJ1-5	.	TRBV5-1	TRBD1	TGCGCCAGCAGCTTGGGACAGGGGGCAAATCAGCCCCAGCATTTT	CASSLGQGANQPQHF
TRBJ2-1	.	TRBV9	TRBD2	TGTGCCAGCAGCGTAGTTCTAGCGGGGACAAATGAGCAGTTCTTC	CASSVVLAGTNEQFF
TRBJ2-5	.	TRBV5-1	.	TGCGCCAGCAGCTTGCCAAGGGGAAGGGCTTTCCAAGAGACCCAGTACTTC	CASSLPRGRAFQETQYF
TRBJ1-5	.	TRBV6-5	.	TGTGCCACGTCGCCGGCAGGGCAAGAGCCCCAGCATTTT	CATSPAGQEPQHF
TRBJ1-6	.	TRBV27	.	TGTGCCAGCAGTTTAAGTGGTCGGGGGGATTCACCCCTCCACTTT	CASSLSGRGDSPLHF
TRBJ1-5	.	TRBV15	.	TGTGCCACCAGCATCGGGCAGGGGAACAATCAGCCCCAGCATTTT	CATSIGQGNNQPQHF
TRBJ2-7	once	TRBV7-8	.	TGTGCCAGCAGCTTAGAGGGGCAGGAAACCTACGAGCAGTACTTC	CASSLEGQETYEQYF
TRBJ1-1	.	TRBV6-5	.	TGTGCCAGCAGGGGCCTTACAGGGCCAATTGAGGAAGCTTTCTTT	CASRGLTGPIEEAFF
TRBJ1-1	.	TRBV11-3	.	TGTGCCAGCAGCTTAGGGGCGGACAGTGTCACTGAAGCTTTCTTT	CASSLGADSVTEAFF
TRBJ2-1	.	TRBV4-1	.	TGCGCCAGCAGCCAAGATTTAACCGGGTCCTACAATGAGCAGTTCTTC	CASSQDLTGSYNEQFF
TRBJ1-2	.	TRBV7-9	.	TGTGCCAGCAGCTTAGTTGAGGGCTATGGCTACACCTTC	CASSLVEGYGYTF
TRBJ2-1	.	TRBV5-1	TRBD2	TGCGCCAGCAGTTCGGGACTAGCGAACAATGAGCAGTTCTTC	CASSSGLANNEQFF
TRBJ2-3	.	TRBV7-2	.	TGTGCCAGCAGCTTAGTCTGGGGCTCAGATACGCAGTATTTT	CASSLVWGSDTQYF
TRBJ1-4	.	TRBV15	TRBD1	TGTGCCACCAGCAGCTACAGGAGGGGGCCAAATGAAAAACTGTTTTTT	CATSSYRRGPNEKLFF
TRBJ2-1	once	TRBV7-9	TRBD2	TGTGCCAGCAGCTTAACTAGCGCAAAGGGCAATGAGCAGTTCTTC	CASSLTSAKGNEQFF
TRBJ1-6	.	TRBV5-6	TRBD1	TGTGCCAGCAGCCCCCCCACAGGGGGATTATCCTATAATTCACCCCTCCACTTT	CASSPPTGGLSYNSPLHF
TRBJ2-3	.	TRBV7-2	TRBD1	TGTGCCAGCAGCCCGGACAGGGCCCCAGATACGCAGTATTTT	CASSPDRAPDTQYF
TRBJ2-7	.	TRBV7-9	TRBD1	TGTGCCAGCAGCTGGGGACAGGGCGAGCAGTACTTC	CASSWGQGEQYF
TRBJ2-1	.	TRBV28	TRBD2	TGTGCCAGCAGTCCGACCCTACTAGCGGGAGGGCCAGGGAATGAGCAGTTCTTC	CASSPTLLAGGPGNEQFF
TRBJ1-4	.	TRBV5-4	.	TGTGCCAGCCACGACGGACTTAATGAAAAACTGTTTTTT	CASHDGLNEKLFF
TRBJ2-7	once	TRBV19	.	TGTGCCAGTAGTATAGGAAACGGGGGCTCCTACGAGCAGTACTTC	CASSIGNGGSYEQYF
TRBJ1-5	.	TRBV19	.	TGTGCCAGTAGAGGACAAAGCAATCAGCCCCAGCATTTT	CASRGQSNQPQHF
TRBJ2-6	.	TRBV2	.	TGTGCCAGCGGGAGGCCTGGGGCCAACGTCCTGACTTTC	CASGRPGANVLTF
TRBJ1-1	.	TRBV5-1	.	TGCGCCAGCAGCTTGGCCGCCCAGATGAACACTGAAGCTTTCTTT	CASSLAAQMNTEAFF
TRBJ2-5	.	TRBV7-9	.	TGTGCCAGCAGCGCTAGACCCCGTACAGGGCCGGGAGAGACCCAGTACTTC	CASSARPRTGPGETQYF
TRBJ2-5	.	TRBV28	TRBD2	TGTGCCAGCAGCCGAGTTCCCGGTCGGGGCGGGAGGGGGGAGACCCAGTACTTC	CASSRVPGRGGRGETQYF
TRBJ1-2	.	TRBV11-2	TRBD1	TGTGCCAGCAGGGGGAATCAGGGGGACCTCGGCGGCTACACCTTC	CASRGNQGDLGGYTF
TRBJ2-1	.	TRBV7-8	.	TGTGCCAGCAGCAGACTTACTAGAATCAGTGGAGATGAGCAGTTCTTC	CASSRLTRISGDEQFF
TRBJ2-1	few	TRBV2	.	TGTGCCAGCGGGACATACAATGAGCAGTTCTTC	CASGTYNEQFF